This TCR beta chain was found in a study of OX40 agonist ivuxolimab in advanced cancers. Study information: Patients assigned to dose escalation were diagnosed with hepatocellular carcinoma, melanoma, renal cell or head and neck cancer. A partial response was reached by three patients: one with hepatocellular carcinoma and two with cutaneous melanoma.

Here immunoSEQ multiplex PCR was the method, and the copy in TCRdb shows in-frame clones only, minus some. The profile shows about 73,000 clones, roughly 85% of them singletons. CDR1 and CDR2 (germline): SSHAT, FNYEAQ (reference sequence). This CDR3 contains 14 residues. Study-wide results and caveats: CD8+ T cells averaged more expanded clones than CD4+. Some nonresponders additionally presented with little normalized T-cell clonal expansion.

Details on this clone: Its antigen remains unknown. The junction differs from germline at one of its ends, possibly a read error.

This TCR came from an adult with an advanced solid tumor such as melanoma, head and neck, liver or kidney cancer. J is TRBJ2-5 and V is TRBV7-7; tentatively, D is TRBD1 or TRBD2 (6 bases each). This sample comprised CD4+ or CD8+ T cells sorted from blood, obtained in a trial of the OX40 agonist ivuxolimab. CDR3 residues: CASSVGGTQETQYF. Here the CDR3 DNA reads TGTGCTAGCAGCGTGGGGGGCACCCAAGAGACCCAGTACTTC.